Shown below are 25 T cell receptor beta chains from a single sample sequenced in a study of T cell responses to AZD1222 COVID-19 vaccine. The data were produced by immunoSEQ multiplex PCR, yet TCRdb's version contains in-frame clones alone and is incomplete. Altogether about 120,000 clones are present, over 75% being singletons, with the ten largest covering 5% to 7%. The sequences come from peripheral blood, collected on day 0 of AZD1222 vaccination. These receptors were taken from an adult in good health.

This clone was counted only a few times. V gene TRBV2 combines with J gene TRBJ1-5; D is perhaps TRBD1 (5 bases). This CDR3 spans 14 amino acids. Germline CDR1 SNHLY, CDR2 FYNNEI. Deletions cut 3 bases from V and 5 bases from J, with 11 bases between. The CDR3 DNA reads TGTGCCAGCAGTGAGTGGGACGTTGATCAGCCCCAGCATTTT. It yields the protein CASSEWDVDQPQHF.

The rearrangement uses TRBV14 and TRBJ2-2; the D is unclear. The CDR3 has 15 amino acids. From germline, CDR1 is SGHDN and CDR2 FVKESK. V lost 1 base and J 1 base, leaving 7 bases between the germline ends. CDR3 DNA sequence: TGTGCCAGCAGCCAAGCCCCCAGGAACACCGGGGAGCTGTTTTTT. It specifies CASSQAPRNTGELFF.

The J gene is TRBJ1-1, the V gene TRBV5-6; D not resolved. Per the germline V gene, CDR1 is SGHDT and CDR2 is YYEEEE. Deletions cut 1 base from V and 4 bases from J, with 5 bases between. This CDR3 spans 12 amino acids. CDR3 DNA: TGTGCCAGCAGCTTGAGGTCCACTGAAGCTTTCTTT. Translation: CASSLRSTEAFF.

This clone was detected once. V gene TRBV7-2 combines with J gene TRBJ1-2; 8 bases match TRBD1. CDR1 is SGHTA, CDR2 FQGNSA, per germline. The V segment lost 2 bases and the J segment 6 bases; nucleotides outside the gene matches: 11. This CDR3 region has 16 residues. The CDR3 DNA reads as TGTGCCAGCAGCTTAAGGACAGGGACCACCTTTCATGGCTACACCTTC. It translates to CASSLRTGTTFHGYTF.

As regards this clone: Because the CDR3's place on the DNA is in doubt, the DNA is left out and the CDR3 is given as listed by TCRdb. V and J are TRBV5-8 and TRBJ2-5; TRBD2 is the table's D call and was not checked against the DNA. The CDR3 length is 11 residues, termini included. CDR1 and CDR2 (germline): SGHTS, YDEGEE. CDR3 loop: CASSFGAGNYF.

This clone was detected once. This chain's CDR3 is CASSPGIRTDQPQHF. CDR3 DNA: TGTGCCAGCAGCCCAGGGATCCGGACAGATCAGCCCCAGCATTTT. V usage is TRBV9 and J usage is TRBJ1-5, with a tentative D call TRBD1 (6 bases). CDR3 length: 15 amino acids. Germline V lookup: CDR1 SGDLS, CDR2 YYNGEE. Trimming removed 4 bases at V and 5 bases at J, with 16 bases between.

This chain connects TRBV29-1 to TRBJ2-1, with D tentatively TRBD2 (6 bases). V lost 1 base, J lost 6 bases, and 19 bases lay in between. The V gene's germline CDR1 is SQVTM and CDR2 ANQGSEA. The CDR3 sequence is 16 residues long. In nucleotides, the CDR3 is TGCAGCGTTGAAGTGGTGGAGGGTTTGTTCGGCAATGAGCAGTTCTTC. Translating it yields CSVEVVEGLFGNEQFF.

The genes are TRBV5-1 and TRBJ1-1; D ambiguous. Between the trimmed V and J ends, which lost 1 base and 3 bases, there was a span of 7 bases. The germline V gene has CDR1 SGHRS and CDR2 YFSETQ. The CDR3 runs to 13 residues. The CDR3 region is CASSLTADTEAFF. CDR3 in DNA: TGCGCCAGCAGCTTGACAGCAGACACTGAAGCTTTCTTT.

This chain uses TRBV3-1 (or the pseudogene TRBV3-2) with TRBJ2-5; 7 positions match TRBD2. Per germline, CDR1 LGHDT and CDR2 YNNKEL (reference sequence). After removal of 0 bases from V and 4 bases from J, the junction contained 8 bases not matched to a gene. The CDR3 has 16 residues. Written as DNA, the CDR3 is TGTGCCAGCAGCCAAGATGGGAGGGGCCTGGGAGAGACCCAGTACTTC. It yields the protein CASSQDGRGLGETQYF.

The chain combines TRBV18 with TRBJ2-7; possibly TRBD2 for D (6 bases). V gave up 0 bases and J gave up 2 bases, with 8 bases separating them. The CDR3 runs 14 residues. Germline V gives CDR1 KGHSH, CDR2 LQKENI. The CDR3 is CASSPPGLPYEQYF. CDR3 coding DNA: TGTGCCAGCTCACCACCGGGACTCCCCTACGAGCAGTACTTC.

This chain joins TRBV27 and TRBJ1-5; no definite D call. V lost 3 bases, J lost 4 bases, and 7 bases lay in between. The CDR3 loop spans 13 amino acids. The germline V gene encodes CDR1 MNHEY and CDR2 SMNVEV (reference sequence). CDR3: CASSFFANQPQHF. CDR3 nucleotides: TGTGCCAGCAGTTTCTTTGCTAATCAGCCCCAGCATTTT.

This clone was recorded only once. In nucleotides, the CDR3 is TGTGCCAGCCAAAAGGGGGGGGGCGACGATAATTCACCCCTCCACTTT. It codes for CASQKGGGDDNSPLHF. The V call is TRBV28, the J call TRBJ1-6; D possibly corresponds to TRBD1 (6 bases). The germline V gene encodes CDR1 MDHEN and CDR2 SYDVKM. V was trimmed by 8 bases and J by 5 bases, leaving 19 bases between them. The CDR3 spans 16 residues.

The V and J genes are TRBV2 and TRBJ1-2, with 8 bases fitting TRBD1. This CDR3 comprises 15 residues. CDR1 SNHLY and CDR2 FYNNEI come from the germline V gene. V lost 6 bases and J lost 4; bases outside the gene matches: 10. This CDR3 is CASRQRTGLIYGYTF. The CDR3 nucleotides are TGTGCCAGCAGGCAAAGGACAGGGCTTATCTATGGCTACACCTTC. The variable domain in full, with the rest retrieved from reference TRBV2 and TRBJ1-2, is EPEVTQTPSHQVTQMGQEVILRCVPISNHLYFYWYRQILGQKVEFLVSFYNNEISEKSEIFDDQFSVERPDGSNFTLKIRSTKLEDSAMYFCASRQRTGLIYGYTFGSGTRLTVV.

This clone was observed once. V and J are TRBV4-2 and TRBJ2-5, with D possibly TRBD2 on 5 matching bases. Germline V lookup: CDR1 LGHNA, CDR2 YNFKEQ. The CDR3 has 14 amino acids. Trimming pared 1 base from V and 5 bases from J, leaving 11 bases between. CDR3 coding DNA: TGTGCCAGCAGCCAAGGGCTAGCCTCGGAGACCCAGTACTTC. Amino acids: CASSQGLASETQYF.

The rearrangement links TRBV28 to TRBJ1-2, with 10 bases matching TRBD1. Germline assignment: CDR1 MDHEN and CDR2 SYDVKM. The CDR3 has 16 amino acids. The V gene end was trimmed by 5 bases and the J gene end by 4 bases; junction bases not matched to a gene: 10. CDR3 in DNA: TGTGCCAGCAGTCTCGCCGGGACAGGGGCAGGCTATGGCTACACCTTC. This encodes CASSLAGTGAGYGYTF.

The CDR3 nucleotides read TGTGCCAGCAGTGAAACCTCCCCAGGGGGAGGAACCGGGGAGCTGTTTTTT. It is translated as CASSETSPGGGTGELFF. This chain joins TRBV6-4 and TRBJ2-2, with D perhaps TRBD1 (7 bases). Germline CDR1 is MRHNA and CDR2 is SNTAGT. This CDR3 has 17 amino acids. V lost 3 bases to trimming and J lost 5 bases, with 19 bases between them.

The chain combines TRBV29-1 with TRBJ1-2; 8 bases are a match to TRBD1. V gave up 4 bases and J gave up 8 bases; unmatched junction bases: 0. The CDR3 totals 10 residues. Germline lookup yields CDR1 SQVTM and CDR2 ANQGSEA. As DNA, the CDR3 is TGCAGCGTTGGGGACAGGGGCTACACCTTC. Protein: CSVGDRGYTF. Combining the CDR3 with reference TRBV29-1 and TRBJ1-2 gives the whole variable domain SAVISQKPSRDICQRGTSLTIQCQVDSQVTMMFWYRQQPGQSLTLIATANQGSEATYESGFVIDKFPISRPNLTFSTLTVSNMSPEDSSIYLCSVGDRGYTFGSGTRLTVV.

The chain links TRBV20-1 to TRBJ1-1; no definite D call. The CDR3 totals 12 residues. Germline-derived CDR1 and CDR2 are DFQATT and SNEGSKA (reference sequence). Deletions cut 3 bases from V and 0 bases from J, with 5 bases between. CDR3 nucleotides: TGCAGTGCTAGTCGCGTGAACACTGAAGCTTTCTTT. Its protein is CSASRVNTEAFF.

The V gene is TRBV6-5, the J gene TRBJ2-1, with a weak D call TRBD1 (6 bases). Trimming removed 6 bases at V and 9 bases at J, with 18 bases between. Germline CDR1 MNHEY, CDR2 SVGAGI. The CDR3 is 14 amino acids. The CDR3: CASRRVHRDGEQFF. CDR3 in DNA: TGTGCCAGCAGGAGAGTTCACAGGGACGGTGAGCAGTTCTTC.

This chain links TRBV29-1 with TRBJ1-2; no clear D. Germline loops: CDR1 SQVTM, CDR2 ANQGSEA. Trimming left V 0 bases short and J 6 bases short, with 20 bases between. The CDR3 has 16 amino acids. The CDR3 nucleotides read TGCAGCGTTGAAGAGGCCGTGATATTGACCCGGAATGGCTACACCTTC. Its translation is CSVEEAVILTRNGYTF.

The CDR3: CSVGVSKNTEAFF. In DNA, the CDR3 is TGCAGCGTTGGAGTTTCCAAGAACACTGAAGCTTTCTTT. J is TRBJ1-1 and V is TRBV29-1; no clear D. This CDR3 comprises 13 residues. Germline loops: CDR1 SQVTM, CDR2 ANQGSEA. Trimming took off 4 bases at V and 1 base at J, with 10 bases between the two ends.

The chain joins TRBV19 to TRBJ1-2; tentatively, D is TRBD1 (6 bases). Germline lookup yields CDR1 LNHDA and CDR2 SQIVND (reference sequence). The CDR3 has 16 residues. The V end was cut by 6 bases, the J end by 10 bases, with 27 bases between. The chain's CDR3 is CASSQTGAGEKASYTF. The CDR3 bases are TGTGCCAGTAGCCAAACGGGGGCCGGTGAAAAAGCATCCTACACCTTC.

J is TRBJ1-1 and V is TRBV6-4, with unresolved D. This CDR3 spans 14 amino acids. Trimming took 4 bases from V and 1 from J, leaving 10 bases between them. CDR1 and CDR2 from the germline V gene are MRHNA and SNTAGT. CDR3 sequence (DNA): TGTGCCAGCAGTGGTAGCAGTGAGAACACTGAAGCTTTCTTT. Encoded protein: CASSGSSENTEAFF.

The count of this clone is one. The V and J genes are TRBV28 and TRBJ1-5; D remains ambiguous. The V end was cut by 5 bases, the J end by 6 bases, with 11 bases between. From germline, CDR1 is MDHEN and CDR2 SYDVKM. There are 13 residues in the CDR3. The CDR3 protein is CASSPSPGQPQHF. The CDR3 region has the DNA TGTGCCAGCAGTCCATCCCCTGGTCAGCCCCAGCATTTT.

The rearrangement links TRBV2 to TRBJ2-3; the D gene is possibly TRBD2 (6 bases). There are 17 residues in the CDR3. The V end lost 8 bases, the J end lost 2 bases, and 23 bases lay between the germline ends. Germline V gene lookup returns CDR1 SNHLY and CDR2 FYNNEI. The CDR3, as DNA: TGTGCCAGCTTTTTTTGGCGGGACCGAGAATTCACAGATACGCAGTATTTT. Amino acid sequence: CASFFWRDREFTDTQYF.